The 5 T cell receptor beta chains listed next were all sequenced from one sample in a study of CD8 T cells in ankylosing spondylitis (dated by TCRdb to about 2017). The method behind the library was 5' RACE. Instrument used: Illumina HiSeq 2500. TCRdb redid the processing of the public reads, applying fastp at Q25 and MiXCR, and retained in-frame beta chains. Rows with one shared CDR3 protein collapse into an entry with the most common genes and DNA. A total of more than 60,000 distinct CDR3 sequences appear in this sample, under 5.5% of them only once. The ten largest clones represent around 2% of the sample. What was sequenced was blood, either unsorted or a sorted T cell fraction (not recorded which). The receptors originated from a male donor with ankylosing spondylitis or in good health (not recorded which).

The J gene is TRBJ2-3, the V gene TRBV13, with 7 bases identical to TRBD2. Germline V lookup: CDR1 PRHDT, CDR2 FYEKMQ (reference sequence). CDR3 length: 16 residues. The trim removed 2 bases at V and 1 base at J, leaving 6 bases unmatched. DNA of the CDR3: TGTGCCAGCAGCTTATCCTCTAGCGGCCGCACAGATACGCAGTATTTT. Its protein product is CASSLSSSGRTDTQYF. The entire variable domain, with the rest obtained from reference TRBV13 and TRBJ2-3, is as follows: AAGVIQSPRHLIKEKRETATLKCYPIPRHDTVYWYQQGPGQDPQFLISFYEKMQSDKGSIPDRFSAQQFSDYHSELNMSSLELGDSALYFCASSLSSSGRTDTQYFGPGTRLTVL.

This clonotype has ten or more counts. The chain combines TRBV6-4 with TRBJ1-5; D ambiguous. This CDR3 comprises 13 residues. CDR1 and CDR2 (germline): MRHNA, SNTAGT. Trimming stripped 3 bases from V and 4 bases from J, with 7 bases between. CDR3 DNA sequence: TGTGCCAGCAGTGAGGGATTAAATCAGCCCCAGCATTTT. Protein: CASSEGLNQPQHF.

This clonotype came up many times. The gene calls are TRBV9 and TRBJ2-5, with TRBD1 matching over 11 bases. Trimming cost V 3 bases and J 3 bases; bases outside gene matches: 7. Germline assignment: CDR1 SGDLS and CDR2 YYNGEE. The CDR3 runs to 16 residues. CDR3 sequence: CASSGWTGGVEETQYF. CDR3 DNA: TGTGCCAGCAGCGGCTGGACAGGGGGCGTGGAAGAGACCCAGTACTTC.

This clonotype was observed at least ten times. The chain has TRBV28 and TRBJ2-3, with 7 nucleotides matching TRBD2. The junction had 14 bases not matched to a gene; V was cut back by 7 bases and J by 4 bases. Germline assignment: CDR1 MDHEN and CDR2 SYDVKM. The CDR3 is 16 amino acids. The CDR3 reads CASTLSWGGGPDTQYF. CDR3 bases: TGTGCCAGCACCCTCTCCTGGGGGGGGGGTCCAGATACGCAGTATTTT.

This clonotype occurred many times. V is TRBV4-3 and J is TRBJ2-5; 7 bases line up with TRBD2. The CDR3 sequence is 14 residues long. Looked up from germline, CDR1 is LGHNA and CDR2 is YSLEER. J was trimmed by 3 bases and V by 2 bases; bases with no gene match: 3. The CDR3 DNA reads TGCGCCAGCAGCCAATTTGGGGGGGAAGAGACCCAGTACTTC. Amino acid sequence: CASSQFGGEETQYF.